This T cell receptor (beta chain) was found in a study of shared clonotypes between healthy human individuals. As for this clone: The antigen remains undetermined.

Only in-frame clones appear in the TCRdb table, and some are missing; sequencing was by immunoSEQ multiplex PCR. The table records roughly 2.1 million clones, approximately 94% of them present only once. Trimming at V came to 2 bases and at J to 7 bases, leaving 6 bases not matched to a gene. CDR3 length: 15 residues. Looked up from germline, CDR1 is MDHEN and CDR2 is SYDVKM. Naive CD8 cells comprised CD45RO-negative, CCR7-positively selected cells, excluding terminally differentiated effector memory CD45RA+ cells. Overall study results and limits: Larger richness was generally estimated for naive than memory subsets.

Sequencing was done on a sample of naive CD8+ T cells from PBMCs. V and J are TRBV28 and TRBJ1-2; TRBD1 matches 11 bases. This TCR derives from a man younger than 30 in good health. Some clones in this sample may be carry-over from other donors' samples. CDR3 protein: CASSLPGQGAFGYTF. The DNA for the CDR3 is TGTGCCAGCAGTTTACCCGGACAGGGGGCGTTTGGCTACACCTTC.